The clone carrying this TCR beta chain was detected only a few times. TCRdb re-derived calls from the 5' RACE reads in MiXCR, one entry per CDR3 protein. This table holds approximately 120,000 distinct CDR3 sequences, roughly 15% found once. These data originate in a study of T cells after yellow fever vaccination. Germline V gives CDR1 SGHVS, CDR2 FQNEAQ. CDR3 length: 14 amino acids. V lost 2 bases to trimming and J lost 4 bases, with 12 bases between them. This TCR came from a man in his late teens or twenties who received the YFV17D yellow fever vaccine. The V gene is TRBV7-8, the J gene TRBJ2-7; D perhaps matches TRBD1 (5 bases). The sequencing here drew on CD8+ T cells sorted from PBMCs, taken 5 days after the yellow fever booster vaccination. The CDR3 DNA reads TGTGCCAGCAGCTTAAAGGGTACAGGATACGAGCAGTACTTC. Translating it yields CASSLKGTGYEQYF.